The TCR beta chain under discussion was sequenced for a study of tumor-infiltrating lymphocytes in primary liver carcinoma. As for the study in general: Primary liver carcinomas in the patients were surgically resected.

Unsorted whole blood yielded the blood RNA, and germline DNA was also extracted. Four milliliters of peripheral blood were gathered ahead of the operation. With 500 to 650 ng total RNA as template and a constant-region primer, TCR beta cDNA was made. For TCR beta, libraries were produced by three nested multiplex PCR rounds using slightly modified ARM-PCR. TRBV1-TRBV30 forward primers paired with a C-beta reverse primer drove the first two PCR rounds, around 9 cycles each. TCRdb reprocessed the multiplex PCR reads via MiXCR and lists one record per CDR3 protein. The repertoire holds fewer than 350,000 distinct CDR3 sequences, with approximately 65% as singletons. Findings and limits, study-wide: Being bulk and unsorted, samples allowed no CD4+ and CD8+ repertoire comparison.

This clonotype was seen just once. Its antigen is unidentified. A much larger clone lies one base from this, so it may be a read error. The germline V gene has CDR1 MNHEY and CDR2 SVGEGT. Trimming left V 2 bases short and J 0 bases short, with 14 bases between. This CDR3 comprises 16 residues. The sequenced sample was peripheral blood. This clonotype originated in a man aged 40-50 years with primary liver carcinoma and hepatitis B virus infection. The genes are TRBV6-2 or TRBV6-3 and TRBJ2-7, with TRBD1 as a possible D gene (6 bases). The CDR3 spells CASSYPRDKSSYEQYF. CDR3 DNA sequence: TGTGCCAGCAGTTACCCCCGGGACAAGAGCTCCTACGAGCAGTACTTC.